These 23 T cell receptor beta chains share one sample of origin, sequenced in a study of T cell repertoires in aging, cancer and after chemotherapy. The template was genomic DNA from peripheral blood, not RNA. Multiplex touch-down PCR with TRB-A/B primers amplified rearranged V-D-J TRB sequences. TCRdb used MiXCR to reprocess the multiplex PCR reads, holding one entry per CDR3 protein. The sample lists some 9,300 distinct CDR3 sequences, around two fifths occurring once. The specimen was blood. Every receptor here comes from a human donor in good health.

The chain joins TRBV6-5 to TRBJ2-3; D perhaps matches TRBD2 (5 bases). Per germline, CDR1 MNHEY and CDR2 SVGAGI. V shed 6 bases and J shed 2 bases, with 9 bases lying between them. The CDR3 runs to 13 residues. The CDR3 region has the DNA TGTGCCAGCAGGAGGACTTTCACAGATACGCAGTATTTT. Protein product: CASRRTFTDTQYF.

The V call is TRBV5-1, the J call TRBJ2-2, with 10 bases matching TRBD2. The V and J ends lost 4 bases and 7 bases, in that order; junction bases with no gene match: 7. Germline V gives CDR1 SGHRS, CDR2 YFSETQ. There are 15 residues in the CDR3. CDR3: CASSLLAGEHGELFF. CDR3 bases: TGCGCCAGCAGCCTGCTAGCGGGGGAACACGGGGAGCTGTTTTTT.

The chain recombines TRBV10-3 with TRBJ2-1, with D possibly matching TRBD2 (6 bases). With 11 bases removed from V and 6 bases from J, the gap between germline ends came to 17 bases. This CDR3 is built from 13 residues. CDR1 and CDR2 from the germline V gene are ENHRY and SYGVKD. CDR3 coding DNA: TGTGCCGTCGGCCCCGCCGGGGGCAATGAGCAGTTCTTC. Translating gives CAVGPAGGNEQFF.

This clonotype came up a few times. This sequence joins TRBV6-5 and TRBJ2-7; D is unresolved. CDR1 MNHEY and CDR2 SVGAGI come from the germline V gene. Trimming took off 3 bases at V and 4 bases at J, with 10 bases between the two ends. The CDR3 runs to 13 residues. CDR3 sequence (DNA): TGTGCCAGCAGTTATATGCTGCTATACGAGCAGTACTTC. Residues: CASSYMLLYEQYF.

The rearrangement links TRBV20-1 to TRBJ1-5; no reliable D call. With 5 bases removed from V and 8 bases from J, the gap between germline ends came to 19 bases. Germline V gene data show CDR1 as DFQATT and CDR2 as SNEGSKA (reference sequence). This CDR3 has 14 amino acids. CDR3 DNA: TGCAGTGCTTCACCGGGCCCCACTTTTAAGCCCCAGCATTTT. Its protein is CSASPGPTFKPQHF.

This clonotype was seen only a few times. The chain has TRBV10-3 and TRBJ1-2; 10 bases agree with TRBD1. CDR3 length: 16 residues. After removal of 0 bases from V and 6 bases from J, the junction contained 7 bases not matched to a gene. Looked up from germline, CDR1 is ENHRY and CDR2 is SYGVKD. The CDR3: CAISESGTGVANGYTF. The CDR3 DNA is TGTGCCATCAGTGAGTCGGGGACAGGGGTGGCAAATGGCTACACCTTC.

Sample share makes this clonotype medium-sized. The rearrangement uses TRBV7-3 and TRBJ1-6, with D tentatively TRBD1 (6 bases). V was pared by 2 bases and J by 9 bases, with 17 bases between. CDR3 length: 16 amino acids. Germline V lookup: CDR1 SGHTA, CDR2 FQGTGA. The CDR3 nucleotides read TGTGCCAGCAGCTTAGATCGGCAGGGGCAGGGTTCACCCCTCCACTTT. Its translation: CASSLDRQGQGSPLHF.

This clonotype was observed a single time. The rearrangement uses TRBV5-5 and TRBJ1-4; unclear D gene. Germline V lookup: CDR1 SGHKS, CDR2 YYEKEE (reference sequence). The CDR3 length is 15 residues. V shed 7 bases and J shed 1 base, with 14 bases lying between them. The CDR3 nucleotides read TGTGCCAGCGGTCGCTGGCGTGGAACTAATGAAAAACTGTTTTTT. Amino acids: CASGRWRGTNEKLFF.

The V call is TRBV18, the J call TRBJ2-7; maybe TRBD2 (5 bases). The CDR3 is 12 amino acids. V was pared by 0 bases and J by 7 bases, with 7 bases between. CDR1 is KGHSH, CDR2 LQKENI, per germline. CDR3 coding DNA: TGTGCCAGCTCACCACCATCGGGGGAGCAGTACTTC. Translating it yields CASSPPSGEQYF.

In its sample, this clonotype was seen a few times. The chain uses TRBV28 and TRBJ1-5; 7 bases line up with TRBD1. V was pared by 7 bases and J by 11 bases, with 8 bases of the junction left unmatched. The germline gives CDR1 MDHEN, CDR2 SYDVKM. CDR3 size: 12 residues. CDR3 protein: CASITTGESQHF. The CDR3 bases are TGTGCCAGCATAACTACAGGGGAGTCCCAGCATTTT.

The chain uses TRBV6-1 and TRBJ2-3; D not resolved. The CDR3 contains 15 residues. Germline V gives CDR1 MNHNS, CDR2 SASEGT. V was pared by 7 bases and J by 0 bases, with 14 bases between. This CDR3 is CASTRQYPSTDTQYF. CDR3 bases: TGTGCCAGCACCAGACAATATCCTAGCACAGATACGCAGTATTTT.

Turning to this clonotype: Given a much more abundant clone one base away, this may be a read error. The rearrangement uses TRBV29-1 and TRBJ1-2, with TRBD1 as a possible D gene (6 bases). The CDR3 length is 14 residues. Germline V gene lookup returns CDR1 SQVTM and CDR2 ANQGSEA. Trimming cost V 1 base and J 8 bases, with 17 bases left between them. CDR3 in amino acids: CSVEVRQVNWGYTF. The CDR3 DNA reads as TGCAGCGTTGAAGTGAGACAGGTGAATTGGGGCTACACCTTC.

This clonotype was observed a handful of times. The rearrangement links TRBV7-3 to TRBJ2-2; D gene unclear. The CDR3 has 13 residues. Germline V gives CDR1 SGHTA, CDR2 FQGTGA. Trimming removed 5 bases at V and 2 bases at J, with 6 bases between. The CDR3 loop reads CASSPRNTGELFF. In nucleotides, the CDR3 is TGTGCCAGCAGCCCCAGAAACACCGGGGAGCTGTTTTTT.

The chain uses TRBV4-1 and TRBJ1-2, with a tentative D call TRBD1 (5 bases). The CDR3 spans 14 residues. CDR1 is MGHRA, CDR2 YSYEKL, per germline. V was clipped by 4 bases and J by 6 bases, with 15 bases between them. In nucleotides, the CDR3 is TGCGCCAGCAGCCGACTCGGGAGAGGGGATGGCTACACCTTC. This sequence encodes CASSRLGRGDGYTF.

This chain uses TRBV5-4 with TRBJ2-7; 9 bases fit TRBD1. Germline values: CDR1 SGHNT, CDR2 YYREEE (reference sequence). This CDR3 contains 14 residues. V was pared by 5 bases and J by 3 bases, with 6 bases of the junction left unmatched. In DNA, the CDR3 is TGTGCCAGCAGGCCCGGACAGGGGAACTACGAGCAGTACTTC. Translated, it gives CASRPGQGNYEQYF.

The chain couples TRBV4-1 to TRBJ1-5; weak D call: TRBD1 (6 bases). V was trimmed by 4 bases and J by 5 bases, leaving 12 bases between them. Germline assignment: CDR1 MGHRA and CDR2 YSYEKL. The CDR3 consists of 14 residues. CDR3 nucleotides: TGCGCCAGCAGCCTCACAGGGAGGGATCAGCCCCAGCATTTT. It is translated as CASSLTGRDQPQHF.

The chain combines TRBV7-2 with TRBJ2-4; D may match TRBD1 or TRBD2 (5 bases each). Trimming removed 1 base at V and 5 bases at J, with 9 bases between. Per germline, CDR1 SGHTA and CDR2 FQGNSA. The CDR3 runs to 14 residues. For the CDR3, the DNA is TGTGCCAGCAGCTTAGGAGGGGCGGAAAACATTCAGTACTTC. Translation: CASSLGGAENIQYF.

The CDR3 coding sequence is TGTGCCAGCAGTCAGTCCGGGACTAGACTGTTCTTC. Translated, it gives CASSQSGTRLFF. V and J are TRBV12-3 or TRBV12-4 and TRBJ2-1, with 8 bases aligning to TRBD2. CDR3 length: 12 amino acids. J was trimmed by 15 bases and V by 5 bases; bases with no gene match: 9.

Comment on this clonotype: This sequence may be a read error, since a much larger clone differs from it by one base. The chain employs TRBV12-3 or TRBV12-4 and TRBJ1-5; no definite D call. The CDR3 is 14 residues long. The V gene lost 6 bases and the J gene lost 1 base, with 10 bases spanning the gap. Here the CDR3 reads CASSLHGSNQPQHF. The CDR3 coding sequence is TGTGCCAGCAGCCTACATGGGAGCAATCAGCCCCAGCATTTT.

A few counts support this clonotype. The V and J genes are TRBV12-3 or TRBV12-4 and TRBJ2-7; TRBD1 might be the D (5 bases). The germline V and J ends were trimmed by 1 base and 3 bases, with 10 bases remaining between them. The CDR3 has 14 amino acids. CDR3 sequence (DNA): TGTGCCAGCAGTTTAGGAGGTACAGGCTACGAGCAGTACGTC. This encodes CASSLGGTGYEQYV.

The genes are TRBV28 and TRBJ1-6, with 12 bases lining up with TRBD1. The CDR3 sequence is 16 residues long. The J segment lost 10 bases and the V segment lost 4 bases, leaving 8 bases of the junction unmatched. Per the germline V gene, CDR1 is MDHEN and CDR2 is SYDVKM. CDR3 protein: CASSSPGQGALSPLHF. CDR3 DNA: TGTGCCAGCAGTTCGCCGGGACAGGGGGCCCTCTCACCCCTCCACTTT.

This clonotype was seen more than once but under ten times. V is TRBV12-3 or TRBV12-4 and J is TRBJ1-2; TRBD1 matches 7 bases. The CDR3 is 16 amino acids. V was pared by 2 bases and J by 2 bases, with 8 bases of the junction left unmatched. This chain's CDR3 is CASSLPHPDRNYGYTF. The CDR3 nucleotides are TGTGCCAGCAGTTTACCCCACCCGGACAGGAACTATGGCTACACCTTC.

The rearrangement links TRBV12-3 or TRBV12-4 to TRBJ2-7; D possibly uses TRBD1 or TRBD2 (5 bases each). Trimming pared 5 bases from V and 4 bases from J, leaving 21 bases between. This CDR3 is built from 16 residues. CDR3 region: CASSHLPGRTSYEQYF. In nucleotides, the CDR3 is TGTGCCAGCAGTCATTTACCGGGGCGGACATCGTACGAGCAGTACTTC.